A selection of T cell receptor beta chains follows, all from one sample in a study of prognosis after radiotherapy for stage I lung cancer. From the multiplex PCR reads, TCRdb called clonotypes with MiXCR, one entry per CDR3 protein. Of approximately 17,000 distinct CDR3 sequences in the sample, around 30% were seen once. Sequenced here: PBMCs, sampled before or after stereotactic body radiation therapy (not recorded which). The receptor source for this set is a donor over 45 with non-small cell lung cancer. Both conserved end residues are part of each CDR3. Fields, in order: clone size, D gene, V gene, J gene, CDR3 protein, CDR3 DNA. A D gene is named only where the DNA matches it firmly. Some rows have no size entry. The others give once, few or many, or a class for an expanded clone.

clone_size: many; d_call: NA; v_call: TRBV7-2; j_call: TRBJ1-3; cdr3_aa: CASSSLGASSGNTIYF; cdr3_nt: TGTGCCAGCAGCTCCTTGGGCGCCTCCTCTGGAAACACCATATATTTT
clone_size: NA; d_call: TRBD1; v_call: TRBV9; j_call: TRBJ2-1; cdr3_aa: CASSTGTGMWDEQFF; cdr3_nt: TGTGCCAGCAGCACAGGGACAGGAATGTGGGATGAGCAGTTCTTC
clone_size: many; d_call: NA; v_call: TRBV18; j_call: TRBJ2-2; cdr3_aa: CASSPAYDTGELFF; cdr3_nt: TGTGCCAGCTCACCTGCCTACGATACCGGGGAGCTGTTTTTT
clone_size: many; d_call: TRBD1; v_call: TRBV5-1; j_call: TRBJ2-3; cdr3_aa: CASSSTLGQGNTQYF; cdr3_nt: TGCGCCAGCAGCTCTACCTTGGGACAGGGGAATACGCAGTATTTT
clone_size: few; d_call: NA; v_call: TRBV12-3/TRBV12-4; j_call: TRBJ2-5; cdr3_aa: CAGSSRETRYF; cdr3_nt: TGTGCCGGCAGCTCTCGGGAGACCCGGTACTTC
clone_size: many; d_call: TRBD2; v_call: TRBV11-3; j_call: TRBJ2-5; cdr3_aa: CASSKDGNLGGETQYF; cdr3_nt: TGTGCCAGCAGCAAAGATGGGAATCTGGGAGGGGAGACCCAGTACTTC
clone_size: many; d_call: NA; v_call: TRBV18; j_call: TRBJ1-4; cdr3_aa: CASSPRQINEKLFF; cdr3_nt: TGTGCCAGCTCACCACGGCAGATTAATGAAAAACTGTTTTTT
clone_size: NA; d_call: TRBD1; v_call: TRBV6-2/TRBV6-3; j_call: TRBJ2-1; cdr3_aa: CASSYSGDRGERSYNEQFF; cdr3_nt: TGTGCCAGCAGTTACTCGGGGGACAGGGGGGAAAGGAGTTACAATGAGCAGTTCTTC
clone_size: NA; d_call: NA; v_call: TRBV28; j_call: TRBJ2-7; cdr3_aa: CASSLYRAPPYEQYF; cdr3_nt: TGTGCCAGCAGTTTATACCGGGCCCCCCCCTACGAGCAGTACTTC
clone_size: many; d_call: NA; v_call: TRBV3-1; j_call: TRBJ1-2; cdr3_aa: CASSQLSATNYGYTF; cdr3_nt: TGTGCCAGCAGCCAACTTTCAGCGACGAACTATGGCTACACCTTC
clone_size: NA; d_call: TRBD2; v_call: TRBV6-4; j_call: TRBJ2-5; cdr3_aa: CASSGGLEGANPYKETQYF; cdr3_nt: TGTGCCAGCAGTGGGGGACTAGAGGGAGCGAACCCGTACAAAGAGACCCAGTACTTC
clone_size: many; d_call: TRBD1; v_call: TRBV27; j_call: TRBJ1-2; cdr3_aa: CASSRTGGQWGYTF; cdr3_nt: TGTGCCAGCAGTCGGACAGGGGGCCAGTGGGGCTACACCTTC
clone_size: many; d_call: TRBD2; v_call: TRBV24-1; j_call: TRBJ2-2; cdr3_aa: CATSATTSGRGNTGELFF; cdr3_nt: TGTGCCACCAGTGCCACGACTAGCGGGAGAGGTAACACCGGGGAGCTGTTTTTT
clone_size: NA; d_call: NA; v_call: TRBV19; j_call: TRBJ2-5; cdr3_aa: CASSMNREETKYF; cdr3_nt: TGTGCAAGTAGTATGAACAGAGAAGAGACCAAGTACTTC
clone_size: many; d_call: TRBD1; v_call: TRBV6-1; j_call: TRBJ1-2; cdr3_aa: CASGEQGAVRYGYTF; cdr3_nt: TGTGCCAGCGGGGAACAGGGGGCGGTACGGTATGGCTACACCTTC
clone_size: many; d_call: TRBD2; v_call: TRBV4-2; j_call: TRBJ2-5; cdr3_aa: CASSKGVAGVEETQYF; cdr3_nt: TGTGCCAGCAGCAAAGGGGTAGCGGGAGTGGAAGAGACCCAGTACTTC
clone_size: many; d_call: NA; v_call: TRBV13; j_call: TRBJ1-6; cdr3_aa: CASSPPGGEGSPLHF; cdr3_nt: TGTGCCAGCAGCCCTCCGGGGGGGGAGGGTTCACCCCTCCACTTT
clone_size: many; d_call: NA; v_call: TRBV6-2/TRBV6-3; j_call: TRBJ2-3; cdr3_aa: CASSYRGGEADMQYF; cdr3_nt: TGTGCCAGCAGTTACAGGGGCGGGGAGGCAGATATGCAGTATTTT
clone_size: many; d_call: TRBD1; v_call: TRBV5-1; j_call: TRBJ1-3; cdr3_aa: CASSLSGTGFSGNTIYF; cdr3_nt: TGCGCCAGCAGCTTGTCCGGGACAGGCTTCTCTGGAAACACCATATATTTT
clone_size: few; d_call: TRBD2; v_call: TRBV19; j_call: TRBJ2-5; cdr3_aa: CASSKDGRLGETQYF; cdr3_nt: TGTGCCAGTAGTAAGGACGGGAGGCTTGGGGAGACCCAGTACTTC
clone_size: many; d_call: NA; v_call: TRBV3-1; j_call: TRBJ2-7; cdr3_aa: CASSHLSSYEQYF; cdr3_nt: TGTGCCAGCAGCCACCTAAGCTCCTACGAGCAGTACTTC
clone_size: many; d_call: NA; v_call: TRBV14; j_call: TRBJ2-5; cdr3_aa: CASSPGRGTGQGETQYF; cdr3_nt: TGTGCCAGCAGCCCAGGGCGAGGGACTGGCCAGGGGGAGACCCAGTACTTC
clone_size: many; d_call: TRBD2; v_call: TRBV5-6; j_call: TRBJ2-3; cdr3_aa: CASSGNSGSVTDTQYF; cdr3_nt: TGTGCCAGCAGCGGAAATAGCGGGAGCGTCACAGATACGCAGTATTTT
clone_size: NA; d_call: NA; v_call: TRBV5-1; j_call: TRBJ2-5; cdr3_aa: CASSLAGVARAPWETQYF; cdr3_nt: TGCGCCAGCAGCTTGGCCGGGGTAGCGAGGGCGCCGTGGGAGACCCAGTACTTC
clone_size: many; d_call: NA; v_call: TRBV28; j_call: TRBJ2-7; cdr3_aa: CASAGTPPYEQYF; cdr3_nt: TGTGCCAGCGCCGGGACACCACCCTACGAGCAGTACTTC
clone_size: many; d_call: TRBD2; v_call: TRBV5-1; j_call: TRBJ2-3; cdr3_aa: CASSSGLAGVDTQYF; cdr3_nt: TGCGCCAGCAGCTCAGGACTAGCGGGAGTAGATACGCAGTATTTT
clone_size: many; d_call: NA; v_call: TRBV20-1; j_call: TRBJ1-1; cdr3_aa: CSALPRRTEAFF; cdr3_nt: TGCAGTGCGCTTCCAAGAAGGACTGAAGCTTTCTTT
clone_size: many; d_call: TRBD2; v_call: TRBV30; j_call: TRBJ2-3; cdr3_aa: CAWSTGRTGTSGGSTDTQYF; cdr3_nt: TGTGCCTGGAGTACGGGACGCACGGGGACTAGCGGGGGAAGCACAGATACGCAGTATTTT
clone_size: many; d_call: NA; v_call: TRBV9; j_call: TRBJ2-3; cdr3_aa: CASSARTVSSTDTQYF; cdr3_nt: TGTGCCAGCAGCGCCAGGACTGTTTCTAGCACAGATACGCAGTATTTT
clone_size: many; d_call: NA; v_call: TRBV20-1; j_call: TRBJ2-7; cdr3_aa: CSARDFSVTYEQYF; cdr3_nt: TGCAGTGCTAGAGATTTCTCCGTAACCTACGAGCAGTACTTC
clone_size: many; d_call: NA; v_call: TRBV7-9; j_call: TRBJ1-1; cdr3_aa: CASSLDLGSEAFF; cdr3_nt: TGTGCCAGCAGCTTAGACTTGGGCTCTGAAGCTTTCTTT
clone_size: NA; d_call: NA; v_call: TRBV2; j_call: TRBJ2-2; cdr3_aa: CASSHRLTNTAELFF; cdr3_nt: TGTGCCAGCAGTCACAGGTTGACGAACACCGCGGAGCTGTTTTTT
clone_size: many; d_call: TRBD1; v_call: TRBV3-1; j_call: TRBJ1-1; cdr3_aa: CASSPLDRGHTEAFF; cdr3_nt: TGTGCCAGCAGCCCGCTGGACAGGGGGCATACTGAAGCTTTCTTT
clone_size: many; d_call: NA; v_call: TRBV7-9; j_call: TRBJ2-1; cdr3_aa: CASSSVTYNEQFF; cdr3_nt: TGTGCCAGCAGCTCCGTAACCTACAATGAGCAGTTCTTC
clone_size: many; d_call: NA; v_call: TRBV20-1; j_call: TRBJ1-1; cdr3_aa: CSVSRDQNTEAFF; cdr3_nt: TGCAGTGTCAGTAGGGACCAGAACACTGAAGCTTTCTTT
clone_size: many; d_call: TRBD1; v_call: TRBV6-1; j_call: TRBJ2-7; cdr3_aa: CASRNPGQGLSYEQYF; cdr3_nt: TGTGCCAGCAGAAACCCCGGACAGGGCCTATCCTACGAGCAGTACTTC
clone_size: many; d_call: TRBD2; v_call: TRBV11-2; j_call: TRBJ2-4; cdr3_aa: CASSSRGTSERGRNIQYF; cdr3_nt: TGTGCCAGCAGCTCCAGGGGGACTAGCGAGAGGGGGAGAAACATTCAGTACTTC
clone_size: many; d_call: TRBD2; v_call: TRBV7-9; j_call: TRBJ2-1; cdr3_aa: CASSPNPVAGGPRNEQFF; cdr3_nt: TGTGCCAGCAGCCCAAATCCCGTGGCGGGAGGGCCTAGAAATGAGCAGTTCTTC
clone_size: many; d_call: NA; v_call: TRBV19; j_call: TRBJ2-3; cdr3_aa: CASSTRQELGTDTQYF; cdr3_nt: TGTGCCAGTAGTACCCGACAGGAGCTGGGCACAGATACGCAGTATTTT
clone_size: many; d_call: TRBD2; v_call: TRBV6-1; j_call: TRBJ2-7; cdr3_aa: CASKTLGGSSYEQYF; cdr3_nt: TGTGCCAGCAAGACCCTGGGGGGGAGCTCCTACGAGCAGTACTTC